One sample yielded the 18 T cell receptor beta chains listed below, sequenced in a study of cytomegalovirus exposure and HLA in healthy donors. PCR primers comprised 60 Vbeta and 13 Jbeta primers. This table comes from immunoSEQ multiplex PCR, and its TCRdb copy is limited to in-frame clones, with some not included. Of roughly 150,000 clones listed, about 81% were seen once; the top ten hold about 1.9%. The material sequenced was PBMCs. The receptors come from a woman younger than 30 in good health and CMV-seronegative.

Here the CDR3 DNA reads TGTGCCAGCAGTGGGACAGTTTTATCGACAGATACGCAGTATTTT. It encodes CASSGTVLSTDTQYF. The genes are TRBV2 and TRBJ2-3, with D possibly being TRBD1 (6 bases). CDR1 and CDR2 from the germline V gene are SNHLY and FYNNEI. There are 15 residues in the CDR3. The V end was cut by 4 bases, the J end by 3 bases, with 14 bases between.

This clone was detected only a few times. The chain is built from TRBV6-6 and TRBJ1-4; 7 nucleotides agree with TRBD1. The CDR3 extends over 15 amino acids. Germline CDR1 and CDR2: MNHNY and SVGAGI (reference sequence). The V segment lost 6 bases and the J segment 2 bases; nucleotides outside the gene matches: 6. The CDR3 nucleotides read TGTGCCAGCAGATATCAGGGGGTCACTAATGAAAAACTGTTTTTT. Translated: CASRYQGVTNEKLFF.

The V call is TRBV5-1, the J call TRBJ2-5; perhaps TRBD1 as D (6 bases). Matching the DNA end better, TRBJ2-7 makes the J call doubtful. This CDR3 has 17 residues. Germline V gives CDR1 SGHRS, CDR2 YFSETQ. The CDR3 DNA reads as TGCGCCAGCAGCTTGATCCCCCAATCCGGGACAAGCTACGAGCAGTACTTC. It translates to CASSLIPQSGTSYEQYF.

CDR3 amino acids: CASRLADRGCNSPLHF. For the CDR3, the DNA is TGTGCAAGTCGCTTAGCCGACAGGGGATGTAATTCACCCCTCCACTTT. This rearrangement joins TRBV12-2 to TRBJ1-6; the table's D call TRBD1 went unverified against the DNA. TRBV12-2 is an annotated pseudogene. The CDR3 runs to 16 residues.

The chain joins TRBV16 to TRBJ1-3; a possible D gene is TRBD1 (6 bases). CDR3 length equals 14 residues. Between the trimmed V and J ends, which lost 1 base and 4 bases, there was a span of 8 bases. CDR1 and CDR2 (germline): KGHSY, FQNENV. For the CDR3, the DNA is TGTGCCAGCAGCCAATTGACAGGAGGAAACACCATATATTTT. Translating gives CASSQLTGGNTIYF.

The chain carries TRBV7-6 and TRBJ1-6; D possibly corresponds to TRBD1 (5 bases). The CDR3 runs to 14 residues. The V and J ends lost 1 base and 6 bases respectively, with 7 bases between them. CDR1 and CDR2 (germline): SGHVS, FNYEAQ. Here the CDR3 reads CASSLETVNSPLHF. The CDR3 DNA is TGTGCCAGCAGCTTAGAGACAGTTAATTCACCCCTCCACTTT.

This clone appeared a single time. The gene calls are TRBV5-1 and TRBJ2-1; no firm D call. CDR1 is SGHRS and CDR2 is YFSETQ in the germline V gene. V dropped 2 bases and J dropped 0 bases, with 15 bases sitting between them. The CDR3 consists of 17 residues. The CDR3 nucleotides are TGCGCCAGCAGCTTCCGCAACTTAAGAAGCTCCTACAATGAGCAGTTCTTC. It encodes CASSFRNLRSSYNEQFF.

The J gene is TRBJ2-3, the V gene TRBV28; D is possibly TRBD2 (5 bases). Looked up from germline, CDR1 is MDHEN and CDR2 is SYDVKM. The CDR3 consists of 13 residues. Trimming took 3 bases from V and 11 from J, leaving 15 bases between them. CDR3 amino acids: CASSFGTRRLQYF. CDR3 nucleotides: TGTGCCAGCAGTTTTGGTACTAGACGATTGCAGTATTTT.

The V gene is TRBV5-1, the J gene TRBJ2-1; 10 nucleotides match TRBD2. The CDR3 is 17 residues long. Looked up from germline, CDR1 is SGHRS and CDR2 is YFSETQ. V lost 4 bases and J lost 8; bases outside the gene matches: 15. The CDR3 DNA reads TGCGCCAGCAGCGAACCTTCGGGCCTAGCGGGAGCGGATGAGCAGTTCTTC. The encoded protein is CASSEPSGLAGADEQFF.

The chain links TRBV29-1 to TRBJ1-1; D is unclear. The V end was cut by 4 bases, the J end by 3 bases, with 15 bases between. The germline V gene has CDR1 SQVTM and CDR2 ANQGSEA. The CDR3 contains 14 residues. The CDR3 spells CSVGHRVADTEAFF. DNA of the CDR3: TGCAGCGTTGGGCATCGGGTAGCTGACACTGAAGCTTTCTTT.

This chain connects TRBV5-4 to TRBJ1-2; 8 bases align to TRBD1. The ends lost 4 bases at V and 2 bases at J; junction bases unmatched: 10. Germline assignment: CDR1 SGHNT and CDR2 YYREEE (reference sequence). The CDR3 length is 16 residues. CDR3 loop: CASSAGGAVPNYGYTF. The CDR3 DNA reads TGTGCCAGCAGCGCAGGGGGCGCGGTCCCCAACTATGGCTACACCTTC.

The chain uses TRBV7-9 and TRBJ2-1; tentative D call: TRBD1 (5 bases). Trimming shortened V by 0 bases and J by 2 bases, and 14 bases separated the two germline ends. The CDR3 spans 17 residues. The germline V gene has CDR1 SEHNR and CDR2 FQNEAQ (reference sequence). The CDR3 DNA reads as TGTGCCAGCAGCTTAGCCCGACAGTTATCCCCCTACAATGAGCAGTTCTTC. Its translation is CASSLARQLSPYNEQFF.

The chain is built from TRBV6-1 and TRBJ2-5; TRBD2 matches at 7 bases. The CDR3 is made up of 15 amino acids. Trimming removed 6 bases from V and 5 bases from J; junction bases left unmatched: 12. The germline gives CDR1 MNHNS, CDR2 SASEGT. This CDR3 reads CASRAGRGWGETQYF. CDR3 coding DNA: TGTGCCAGCAGAGCGGGGCGGGGCTGGGGGGAGACCCAGTACTTC.

In this sample, this clone turned up once. The V and J genes are TRBV6-1 and TRBJ1-4; TRBD1 is a possible D gene (6 bases). Trimming shortened V by 7 bases and J by 2 bases, and 14 bases separated the two germline ends. This CDR3 has 15 amino acids. CDR1 and CDR2 from the germline V gene are MNHNS and SASEGT. The CDR3 is CASKGGLVTNEKLFF. The DNA of the CDR3 is TGTGCCAGCAAGGGGGGGTTGGTCACTAATGAAAAACTGTTTTTT.

The genes are TRBV10-2 and TRBJ2-5; D is undetermined. V dropped 8 bases and J dropped 4 bases, with 14 bases sitting between them. This CDR3 has 13 residues. Germline-derived CDR1 and CDR2 are WSHSY and SAAADI. CDR3 protein: CASRNRVRETQYF. CDR3 in DNA: TGCGCCAGCCGGAATCGGGTGAGAGAGACCCAGTACTTC.

The chain recombines TRBV9 with TRBJ1-4; weak D call: TRBD1 (6 bases). The CDR3 is made up of 15 amino acids. Deletions cut 5 bases from V and 8 bases from J, with 19 bases between. The germline gives CDR1 SGDLS, CDR2 YYNGEE. Written as DNA, the CDR3 is TGTGCCAGCAGTCCAGGACAGTCTATCACGGAAAAACTGTTTTTT. The encoded protein is CASSPGQSITEKLFF.

A remark on this clone: The same CDR3 arises from other DNA sequences in this sample as well. This chain connects TRBV7-8 to TRBJ1-5; TRBD1 is a possible D gene (5 bases). The CDR3 sequence is 14 residues long. In germline, CDR1 is SGHVS, CDR2 FQNEAQ. V lost 0 bases and J 5 bases, leaving 8 bases between the germline ends. The CDR3 region has the DNA TGTGCCAGCAGCTTAGCCCGGGGGGATCAGCCCCAGCATTTT. Translated, it gives CASSLARGDQPQHF.

Comment on this clone: Additional DNA sequences in this sample encode the identical CDR3. The rearrangement links TRBV28 to TRBJ2-7; 11 bases fit TRBD1. This CDR3 comprises 14 residues. The ends lost 5 bases at V and 3 bases at J; junction bases unmatched: 3. From germline, CDR1 is MDHEN and CDR2 SYDVKM. CDR3 loop: CASSLGTGGYEQYF. Here the CDR3 DNA reads TGTGCCAGCAGTCTCGGGACAGGGGGCTACGAGCAGTACTTC.